This passage covers 19 T cell receptor beta chains from one sample sequenced in a study of T cell repertoires and HLA-DP antigens (dated by TCRdb to the late 2010s). After about 14 days of expansion, cultured CD4+ cells were restimulated for around 25 h with HeLa cells expressing the same allogeneic DPB1. To serve as antigen-presenting cells, HeLa stimulator cells were retrovirally transduced with HLA-DPA1/DPB1, HLA-DM, invariant chain and CD80. Libraries were constructed by the immunoSEQ multiplex PCR assay. The table was pulled from immuneACCESS by TCRdb, which kept in-frame rearrangements only. Such tables lose some clones; where checked, under half of the loss comes from unresolved V genes, and the rest has no known cause. The sample records about 1,300 clones, around 70% of which are singletons. Jointly, the top ten make up over 45% of the sample. Sequenced sample: CD137- CD4+ T cells from cultured PBMCs. All receptors come from a man aged 55 to 70 in good health and CMV-seronegative.

The sample holds a few counts of this clone. The chain couples TRBV29-1 to TRBJ1-6, with D hard to call. The germline V gene has CDR1 SQVTM and CDR2 ANQGSEA. V lost 5 bases to trimming and J lost 14 bases, with 25 bases between them. The CDR3 sequence is 15 residues long. The CDR3 region is CSVRAGSLLLFTLHF. In nucleotides, the CDR3 is TGCAGCGTTAGAGCCGGGTCCTTACTATTATTCACCCTCCACTTT. The variable domain in full, completed from reference TRBV29-1 and TRBJ1-6, reads SAVISQKPSRDICQRGTSLTIQCQVDSQVTMMFWYRQQPGQSLTLIATANQGSEATYESGFVIDKFPISRPNLTFSTLTVSNMSPEDSSIYLCSVRAGSLLLFTLHFGNGTRLTVT.

This chain connects TRBV10-3 to TRBJ2-7; tentative D call: TRBD1 (5 bases). CDR1 and CDR2 (germline): ENHRY, SYGVKD. Trimming took off 2 bases at V and 5 bases at J, with 13 bases between the two ends. This CDR3 is 14 amino acids long. CDR3 in DNA: TGTGCCATCAGTGAGGGGGCTAGTCTCCACGAGCAGTACTTC. Translating it yields CAISEGASLHEQYF.

This clone was recorded a few times. The J gene is TRBJ1-5, the V gene TRBV19; D is possibly TRBD1 (6 bases). Germline V gene data show CDR1 as LNHDA and CDR2 as SQIVND (reference sequence). V gave up 6 bases and J gave up 2 bases, with 8 bases separating them. This CDR3 has 13 residues. As DNA, the CDR3 is TGTGCCAGTAGGAACAGGGGCAATCAGCCCCAGCATTTT. As protein: CASRNRGNQPQHF.

The chain has TRBV6-4 and TRBJ2-6; D not resolved. Germline V CDR1 and CDR2: MRHNA, SNTAGT. This CDR3 is 15 amino acids long. Trimming took off 2 bases at V and 3 bases at J, with 8 bases between the two ends. CDR3 coding DNA: TGTGCCAGCAGTGACGCGGCCTTTGGGGCCAACGTCCTGACTTTC. This encodes CASSDAAFGANVLTF.

This clone was counted a few times. This chain uses TRBV10-1 with TRBJ1-2; TRBD1 agrees at 8 bases. This CDR3 has 13 amino acids. Germline lookup yields CDR1 WNHNN and CDR2 SYGVQD (reference sequence). Losses at the gene ends were 5 bases for V and 8 bases for J; bases not matched to a gene: 7. The CDR3 nucleotides read TGCGCCAGCAGTCCGGACAGGGCGGTGGGCTACACCTTC. Translation: CASSPDRAVGYTF.

The rearrangement joins TRBV5-1 to TRBJ1-1; no clear D. The CDR3 totals 15 residues. Germline CDR1 SGHRS, CDR2 YFSETQ. The V end was cut by 0 bases, the J end by 1 base, with 10 bases between. This CDR3 reads CASSLDAARNTEAFF. CDR3 sequence (DNA): TGCGCCAGCAGCTTGGATGCGGCAAGGAACACTGAAGCTTTCTTT.

In this sample, this clone turned up a few times. The chain couples TRBV4-2 to TRBJ2-5; possible D gene TRBD1, 5 bases. This CDR3 contains 16 residues. Germline values: CDR1 LGHNA, CDR2 YNFKEQ. V lost 4 bases and J 3 bases, leaving 18 bases between the germline ends. For the CDR3, the DNA is TGTGCCAGCAGCCCTCTCGTCGGACAAACTGAAGAGACCCAGTACTTC. Translating it yields CASSPLVGQTEETQYF.

The chain is built from TRBV7-6 and TRBJ2-5; tentatively, D is TRBD1 or TRBD2 (6 bases each). The length of the CDR3 is 16 residues. V lost 0 bases and J lost 5, with 16 bases in between. Looked up from germline, CDR1 is SGHVS and CDR2 is FNYEAQ. This CDR3 is CASSLAYGGLGETQYF. The CDR3 DNA reads TGTGCCAGCAGCTTAGCTTACGGGGGCCTTGGGGAGACCCAGTACTTC.

The J gene is TRBJ2-3, the V gene TRBV7-2; D remains unclear. The CDR3 sequence is 14 residues long. V lost 1 base, J lost 3 bases, and 8 bases lay in between. Germline CDR1 reads SGHTA; CDR2 reads FQGNSA. Here the CDR3 reads CASSLGGVTDTQYF. CDR3 bases: TGTGCCAGCAGCTTAGGTGGGGTTACAGATACGCAGTATTTT. Variable domain in full (rest from reference TRBV7-2 and TRBJ2-3): GAGVSQSPSNKVTEKGKDVELRCDPISGHTALYWYRQSLGQGLEFLIYFQGNSAPDKSGLPSDRFSAERTGGSVSTLTIQRTQQEDSAVYLCASSLGGVTDTQYFGPGTRLTVL.

A single count supports this clone. The CDR3: CASTPGAGGGSYNEQFF. As DNA, the CDR3 is TGTGCCAGCACCCCAGGAGCGGGAGGCGGATCCTACAATGAGCAGTTCTTC. The V gene is TRBV2, the J gene TRBJ2-1; 9 bases are shared with TRBD2. With V trimmed by 7 bases and J by 1 base, 11 bases remained unmatched. Germline V gene lookup returns CDR1 SNHLY and CDR2 FYNNEI. The CDR3 is made up of 17 amino acids.

The V call is TRBV11-2, the J call TRBJ2-1; 7 bases agree with TRBD2. The CDR3 contains 17 residues. Germline values: CDR1 SGHAT, CDR2 FQNNGV. Unmatched junction bases numbered 17, after V lost 5 bases and J lost 7 bases. The CDR3 bases are TGTGCCAGCAGCCCAATCGGGGGGTACGGAATCGGGAATGAGCAGTTCTTC. This sequence encodes CASSPIGGYGIGNEQFF.

The chain uses TRBV6-6 and TRBJ1-6; 7 positions match TRBD1. With 4 bases clipped from V and 7 bases from J, the junction kept 4 bases outside the gene matches. The CDR3 contains 14 residues. Germline CDR1 reads MNHNY; CDR2 reads SVGAGI (reference sequence). The CDR3 sequence is CASSSETGNSPLHF. In nucleotides, the CDR3 is TGTGCCAGCAGTTCGGAGACAGGGAATTCACCCCTCCACTTT.

The J gene is TRBJ1-1, the V gene TRBV10-1; TRBD1 matches at 11 bases. Unmatched junction bases numbered 3, after V lost 6 bases and J lost 3 bases. The CDR3 covers 14 residues. Per germline, CDR1 WNHNN and CDR2 SYGVQD (reference sequence). Here the CDR3 reads CASSPGQGDTEAFF. The CDR3 DNA sequence: TGCGCCAGCAGCCCGGGACAGGGGGACACTGAAGCTTTCTTT.

This sequence joins TRBV7-2 and TRBJ2-1; possibly TRBD2 for D (6 bases). Germline lookup yields CDR1 SGHTA and CDR2 FQGNSA. This CDR3 comprises 15 residues. Deletions cut 6 bases from V and 0 bases from J, with 12 bases between. CDR3 sequence (DNA): TGTGCCAGCAGGCGGGACCAGAGCTCCTACAATGAGCAGTTCTTC. It codes for CASRRDQSSYNEQFF. Full variable domain (missing parts from reference TRBV7-2 and TRBJ2-1): GAGVSQSPSNKVTEKGKDVELRCDPISGHTALYWYRQSLGQGLEFLIYFQGNSAPDKSGLPSDRFSAERTGGSVSTLTIQRTQQEDSAVYLCASRRDQSSYNEQFFGPGTRLTVL.

The CDR3 sequence: CASILNLNTEAFF. CDR3 coding DNA: TGTGCCAGCATTTTGAACTTGAACACTGAAGCTTTCTTT. The chain links TRBV5-5 to TRBJ1-1; D gene unclear. The CDR3 spans 13 residues. V was trimmed by 6 bases and J by 0 bases, leaving 9 bases between them. In germline, CDR1 is SGHKS, CDR2 YYEKEE (reference sequence).

A few counts support this clone. The CDR3 loop reads CASSLDNSPLHF. DNA for the CDR3: TGTGCCAGCAGCTTAGATAATTCACCCCTCCACTTT. V and J are TRBV5-4 and TRBJ1-6; D gene uncertain. In germline, CDR1 is SGHNT, CDR2 YYREEE (reference sequence). Between the trimmed V and J ends, which lost 2 bases and 5 bases, there was a span of 2 bases. The CDR3 has 12 amino acids.

This clone was counted a few times. V is TRBV2 and J is TRBJ2-2, with 10 positions matching TRBD1. The germline CDR1 and CDR2 sequences are SNHLY and FYNNEI. This CDR3 is 16 amino acids long. With 5 bases clipped from V and 4 bases from J, the junction kept 7 bases outside the gene matches. The CDR3 region has the DNA TGTGCCAGCAGTTCCAGGACAGGGGGGAGCACCGGGGAGCTGTTTTTT. It yields the protein CASSSRTGGSTGELFF.

The V gene is TRBV27, the J gene TRBJ1-2; 12 bases align to TRBD1. The V and J ends lost 8 bases and 4 bases, in that order; junction bases with no gene match: 8. This CDR3 has 15 residues. Germline V lookup: CDR1 MNHEY, CDR2 SMNVEV (reference sequence). This CDR3 reads CASRGTGGVVYGYTF. The CDR3 DNA is TGTGCCAGCCGGGGGACAGGGGGCGTCGTCTATGGCTACACCTTC.

In its sample, this clone is large. This chain joins TRBV6-5 and TRBJ1-2; 9 nucleotides line up with TRBD1. The germline gives CDR1 MNHEY, CDR2 SVGAGI. The V gene end was trimmed by 8 bases and the J gene end by 7 bases; junction bases not matched to a gene: 11. This CDR3 comprises 14 residues. CDR3 in amino acids: CASRPRGQGFGYTF. DNA of the CDR3: TGTGCCAGCCGCCCGCGGGGACAGGGATTTGGCTACACCTTC.